The source of this T cell receptor beta chain is a study of patients and donors after allogeneic stem cell transplantation. There are 13 residues in the CDR3. Deletions cut 1 base from V and 9 bases from J, with 7 bases between. Germline assignment: CDR1 SGHDN and CDR2 FVKESK. In TCRdb, the RT-PCR reads were re-called with MiXCR into one record per CDR3 protein. The repertoire has around 200,000 distinct CDR3 sequences, less than 50% of them found once; the top ten carry around a tenth. Source material: blood, either unsorted or a sorted T cell fraction (not recorded which). The receptor was isolated from a human donor who was either an allogeneic HSCT recipient or a stem cell or donor lymphocyte infusion donor (not recorded which). It is not recorded whose cells these are; they may come from a transplant donor. The chain links TRBV14 to TRBJ1-6, with no clear D. The CDR3 loop reads CASSQVRLSPLHF. The CDR3 DNA follows: TGTGCCAGCAGCCAAGTTAGGCTTTCACCCCTCCACTTT.